This passage covers 2 T cell receptor beta chains from one sample sequenced in a study of immune evolution from preneoplasia to lung adenocarcinoma. Libraries were prepared by immunoSEQ multiplex PCR; TCRdb keeps only in-frame clonotypes and omits some of them. There are over 12,000 clones in the sample; roughly 80% occur only once, and more than 4% lies in the top ten. Material for sequencing was FFPE minimally invasive lung adenocarcinoma tissue. The receptors were sampled from a person between 70 and 80 years old with lung adenocarcinoma.

The V and J genes are TRBV4-1 and TRBJ2-6, with D tentatively TRBD1 (6 bases). The CDR3 runs to 18 residues. Germline V gives CDR1 MGHRA, CDR2 YSYEKL. V dropped 2 bases and J dropped 1 base, with 15 bases sitting between them. CDR3 residues: CASSQQGQIDSGANVLTF. The CDR3, as DNA: TGCGCCAGCAGCCAACAGGGACAAATCGATTCTGGGGCCAACGTCCTGACTTTC.

The rearrangement joins TRBV5-6 to TRBJ1-5; a weak D match, TRBD1 (6 bases). Trimming stripped 0 bases from V and 0 bases from J, with 13 bases between. CDR3 size: 17 residues. Germline V gene data show CDR1 as SGHDT and CDR2 as YYEEEE. CDR3 DNA: TGTGCCAGCAGCTTGGCAGGGGAATTCTATAGCAATCAGCCCCAGCATTTT. This encodes CASSLAGEFYSNQPQHF.